This T cell receptor beta chain was sequenced in a study of CD8 T cells in Susac syndrome. The RNA input was roughly 0.45 to 1 ug, and it was reverse transcribed with random hexamers. TCRdb reprocessed the immunoSEQ multiplex PCR reads via MiXCR and lists one record per CDR3 protein. The sample yields about 200,000 distinct CDR3 sequences, 92% seen once. CD8+ and CD4+ T cells taken from blood had their TCR beta sequenced. V was clipped by 5 bases and J by 2 bases, with 9 bases between them. Germline loops: CDR1 SGHTA, CDR2 FQGNSA. The CDR3 runs 13 residues. What was sequenced was CD8+ T cells from PBMCs. This receptor was obtained from a human donor with multiple sclerosis. The chain employs TRBV7-2 and TRBJ2-5; possibly TRBD2 for D (5 bases). The CDR3 coding sequence is TGTGCCAGCAGCCCGGACTGGCAAGAGACCCAGTACTTC. This gives the protein CASSPDWQETQYF.